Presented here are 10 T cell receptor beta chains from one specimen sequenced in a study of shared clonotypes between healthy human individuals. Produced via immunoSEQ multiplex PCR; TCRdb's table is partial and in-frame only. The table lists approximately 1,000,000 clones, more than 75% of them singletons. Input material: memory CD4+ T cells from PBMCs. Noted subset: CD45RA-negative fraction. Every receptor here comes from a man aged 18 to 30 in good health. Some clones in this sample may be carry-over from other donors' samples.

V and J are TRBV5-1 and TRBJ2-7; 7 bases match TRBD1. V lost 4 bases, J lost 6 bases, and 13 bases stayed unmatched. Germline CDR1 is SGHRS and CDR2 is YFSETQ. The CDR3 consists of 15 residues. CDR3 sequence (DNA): TGCGCCAGCAGCGGCGAGGGGGCTGGAATGGGCGAGCAGTACTTC. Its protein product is CASSGEGAGMGEQYF.

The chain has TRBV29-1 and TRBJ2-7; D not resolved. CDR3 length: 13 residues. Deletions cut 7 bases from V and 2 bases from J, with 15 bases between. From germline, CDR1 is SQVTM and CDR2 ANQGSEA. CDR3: CSAFHTDTYEQYF. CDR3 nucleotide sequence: TGCAGCGCATTCCACACAGATACCTACGAGCAGTACTTC.

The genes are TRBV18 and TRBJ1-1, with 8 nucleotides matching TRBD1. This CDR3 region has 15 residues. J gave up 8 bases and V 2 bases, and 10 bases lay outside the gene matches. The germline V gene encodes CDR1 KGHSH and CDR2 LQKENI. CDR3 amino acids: CASSPNRDRKLEAFF. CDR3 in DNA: TGTGCCAGCTCACCAAACCGGGACAGGAAGCTCGAAGCTTTCTTT.

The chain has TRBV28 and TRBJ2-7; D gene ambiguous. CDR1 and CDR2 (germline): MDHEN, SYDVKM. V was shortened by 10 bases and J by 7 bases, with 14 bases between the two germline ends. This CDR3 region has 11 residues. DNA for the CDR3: TGTGCCACCCGGACGACCGCTGAGCAGTACTTC. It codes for CATRTTAEQYF.

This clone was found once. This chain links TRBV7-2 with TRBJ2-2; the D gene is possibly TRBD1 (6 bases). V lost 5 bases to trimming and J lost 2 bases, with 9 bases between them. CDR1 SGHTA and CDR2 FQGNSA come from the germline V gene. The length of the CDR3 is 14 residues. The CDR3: CASSPDSNTGELFF. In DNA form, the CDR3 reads TGTGCCAGCAGCCCGGACAGTAACACCGGGGAGCTGTTTTTT.

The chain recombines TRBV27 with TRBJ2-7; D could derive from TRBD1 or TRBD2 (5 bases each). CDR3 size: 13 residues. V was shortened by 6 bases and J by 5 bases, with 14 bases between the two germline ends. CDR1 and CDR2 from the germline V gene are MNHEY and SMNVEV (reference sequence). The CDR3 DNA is TGTGCCAGCAGGGGGTGGGACGTCGACGAGCAGTACTTC. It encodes CASRGWDVDEQYF.

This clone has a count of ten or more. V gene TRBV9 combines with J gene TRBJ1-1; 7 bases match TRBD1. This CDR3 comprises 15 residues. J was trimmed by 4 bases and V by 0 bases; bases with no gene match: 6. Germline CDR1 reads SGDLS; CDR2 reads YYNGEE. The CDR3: CASSVDEGAGTEAFF. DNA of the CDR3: TGTGCCAGCAGCGTAGATGAGGGGGCCGGCACTGAAGCTTTCTTT.

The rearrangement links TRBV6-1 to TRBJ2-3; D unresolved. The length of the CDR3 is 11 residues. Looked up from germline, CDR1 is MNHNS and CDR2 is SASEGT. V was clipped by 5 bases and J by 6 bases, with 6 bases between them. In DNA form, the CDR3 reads TGTGCCAGCAGTTTGAGGGATACGCAGTATTTT. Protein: CASSLRDTQYF.

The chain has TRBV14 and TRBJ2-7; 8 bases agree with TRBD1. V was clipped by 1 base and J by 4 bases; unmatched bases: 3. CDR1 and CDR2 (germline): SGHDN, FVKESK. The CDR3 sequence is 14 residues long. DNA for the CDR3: TGTGCCAGCAGCCAAGCTGGACAGGGATACGAGCAGTACTTC. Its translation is CASSQAGQGYEQYF.

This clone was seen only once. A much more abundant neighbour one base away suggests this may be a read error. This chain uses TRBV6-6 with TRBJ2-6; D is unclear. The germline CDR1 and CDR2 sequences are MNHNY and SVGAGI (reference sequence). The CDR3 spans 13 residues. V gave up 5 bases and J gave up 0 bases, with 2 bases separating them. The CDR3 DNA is TGTGCCAGCAGTCTCTCTGGGGCCAACGTCCTGACTTTC. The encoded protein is CASSLSGANVLTF.